A single sample gave rise to the 27 T cell receptor beta chains below, sequenced in a study of CD8 T cells in Susac syndrome. Reverse transcription used roughly 0.45 to 1 ug RNA and random hexamers. From the immunoSEQ multiplex PCR reads, TCRdb called clonotypes with MiXCR, one entry per CDR3 protein. This repertoire shows about 200,000 distinct CDR3 sequences, 85% to 95% found once; its top ten account for 0.095% to 0.12%. Sequenced material: CD4+ T cells from PBMCs. These receptors all come from a human donor in good health.

This chain joins TRBV10-3 and TRBJ2-7; no definite D call. Trimming removed 0 bases from V and 9 bases from J, with 6 bases in between. In germline, CDR1 is ENHRY, CDR2 SYGVKD. The CDR3 is made up of 11 amino acids. DNA of the CDR3: TGTGCCATCAGTGAGTCGAACGGGCAGTACTTC. It encodes CAISESNGQYF.

V gene TRBV20-1 combines with J gene TRBJ2-2; D is undetermined. Trimming pared 7 bases from V and 0 bases from J, leaving 9 bases between. The CDR3 is 13 amino acids. CDR1 is DFQATT and CDR2 is SNEGSKA in the germline V gene (reference sequence). CDR3 sequence (DNA): TGCAGTGTGCCCCTCGCGAACACCGGGGAGCTGTTTTTT. This codes for CSVPLANTGELFF.

V and J are TRBV27 and TRBJ2-7, with no clear D. Looked up from germline, CDR1 is MNHEY and CDR2 is SMNVEV (reference sequence). There are 14 residues in the CDR3. Trimming removed 4 bases at V and 2 bases at J, with 12 bases between. The CDR3 is CASSSPPDAYEQYV. The CDR3 DNA is TGTGCCAGCAGTTCCCCGCCTGATGCCTACGAGCAGTACGTC.

V usage is TRBV12-3 or TRBV12-4 and J usage is TRBJ2-1; 8 bases are shared with TRBD2. Trimming cost V 4 bases and J 5 bases; bases outside gene matches: 7. CDR3 size: 15 residues. The CDR3 is CASSSGAGADNEQFF. The CDR3 DNA is TGTGCCAGCAGTTCCGGAGCGGGGGCCGACAATGAGCAGTTCTTC.

The chain couples TRBV20-1 to TRBJ1-2; D is ambiguous. The ends were cut back, 0 bases at V and 7 bases at J, with 12 bases in the middle. Germline CDR1 DFQATT, CDR2 SNEGSKA (reference sequence). This CDR3 comprises 13 residues. The CDR3 here is CSAREGPPAGYTF. The CDR3 coding sequence is TGCAGTGCTAGAGAGGGCCCCCCGGCTGGCTACACCTTC.

The gene calls are TRBV20-1 and TRBJ2-5; 10 nucleotides align to TRBD1. Germline lookup yields CDR1 DFQATT and CDR2 SNEGSKA (reference sequence). The trim removed 6 bases at V and 5 bases at J, leaving 15 bases unmatched. This CDR3 contains 16 residues. CDR3 protein: CSAKPTGGGWSETQYF. The CDR3 nucleotides read TGCAGTGCGAAACCGACAGGGGGCGGTTGGTCGGAGACCCAGTACTTC.

This clonotype has a single count. The CDR3 coding sequence is TGTGCCACCAGCAGGGGGACAGGGGGCGACCTACTGTTTTTT. Translation gives CATSRGTGGDLLFF. The chain is built from TRBV15 and TRBJ1-4; TRBD1 matches 12 bases. The CDR3 sequence is 14 residues long. The V and J ends lost 3 bases and 13 bases, in that order; junction bases with no gene match: 6. Germline V gene lookup returns CDR1 LNHNV and CDR2 YYDKDF (reference sequence).

V gene TRBV20-1 combines with J gene TRBJ1-1; 7 nucleotides align to TRBD1. The trim removed 4 bases at V and 1 base at J, leaving 6 bases unmatched. This CDR3 has 14 residues. Germline values: CDR1 DFQATT, CDR2 SNEGSKA (reference sequence). CDR3 nucleotide sequence: TGCAGTGCTAAGGAGAACAGGGGGAACACTGAAGCTTTCTTT. It specifies CSAKENRGNTEAFF.

The chain joins TRBV12-3 or TRBV12-4 to TRBJ1-5, with 7 bases that match TRBD1. The CDR3 extends over 15 amino acids. The trim removed 1 base at V and 10 bases at J, leaving 10 bases unmatched. CDR3 coding DNA: TGTGCCAGCAGTTTAGAAGGGGACAGTTATTTTCCCCAGCATTTT. Protein product: CASSLEGDSYFPQHF.

The J gene is TRBJ2-6, the V gene TRBV18; unclear D gene. V gave up 1 base and J gave up 0 bases, with 4 bases separating them. There are 15 residues in the CDR3. Germline V gene data show CDR1 as KGHSH and CDR2 as LQKENI. In DNA, the CDR3 is TGTGCCAGCTCACCACAGTACTCTGGGGCCAACGTCCTGACTTTC. This gives the protein CASSPQYSGANVLTF.

This chain joins TRBV12-3 or TRBV12-4 and TRBJ2-5; weak D call: TRBD2 (5 bases). CDR3 length: 14 amino acids. Trimming removed 6 bases from V and 4 bases from J, with 15 bases in between. The CDR3 sequence: CASSPTTGRETQYF. CDR3 in DNA: TGTGCCAGCAGCCCTACAACTGGGAGAGAGACCCAGTACTTC.

The V and J genes are TRBV5-1 and TRBJ2-6; D perhaps matches TRBD1 (6 bases). V gave up 4 bases and J gave up 0 bases, with 11 bases separating them. The CDR3 extends over 16 amino acids. The germline CDR1 and CDR2 sequences are SGHRS and YFSETQ. For the CDR3, the DNA is TGCGCCAGCAGCGTAAACAGGGACTCTGGGGCCAACGTCCTGACTTTC. The encoded protein is CASSVNRDSGANVLTF. The full variable domain, in which reference TRBV5-1 and TRBJ2-6 provide the parts outside the CDR3, is KAGVTQTPRYLIKTRGQQVTLSCSPISGHRSVSWYQQTPGQGLQFLFEYFSETQRNKGNFPGRFSGRQFSNSRSEMNVSTLELGDSALYLCASSVNRDSGANVLTFGAGSRLTVL.

The chain recombines TRBV19 with TRBJ1-6; 7 bases fit TRBD1. The length of the CDR3 is 14 residues. The V gene's germline CDR1 is LNHDA and CDR2 SQIVND (reference sequence). Germline trimming cut 4 bases from V and 8 bases from J; bases unmatched to any gene: 5. CDR3 in amino acids: CASSRGTADSPLHF. CDR3 DNA sequence: TGTGCCAGTAGTAGGGGGACAGCAGATTCACCCCTCCACTTT.

The chain employs TRBV6-2 or TRBV6-3 and TRBJ2-1; no reliable D call. The germline gives CDR1 MNHEY, CDR2 SVGEGT. V lost 2 bases to trimming and J lost 1 base, with 9 bases between them. There are 15 residues in the CDR3. CDR3 nucleotide sequence: TGTGCCAGCAGTTACGGATGGTCGTCCTACAATGAGCAGTTCTTC. This gives the protein CASSYGWSSYNEQFF.

This rearrangement joins TRBV3-1 to TRBJ1-2; TRBD1 matches at 9 bases. Germline values: CDR1 LGHDT, CDR2 YNNKEL (reference sequence). The CDR3 spans 12 residues. V gave up 5 bases and J gave up 6 bases; unmatched junction bases: 1. Here the CDR3 reads CASSGTGHGYTF. DNA of the CDR3: TGTGCCAGCAGCGGGACAGGGCATGGCTACACCTTC.

The chain links TRBV2 to TRBJ2-7; the D is unclear. V gave up 8 bases and J gave up 6 bases, with 14 bases separating them. CDR3 length: 12 amino acids. In germline, CDR1 is SNHLY, CDR2 FYNNEI. The CDR3 DNA is TGTGCCAGCGGGGTCCACAGTCCCGAGCAGTACGTC. Its protein product is CASGVHSPEQYV.

This clonotype was seen a few times. In DNA form, the CDR3 reads TGTGCCACCAGTGATCGCAGTGAGCAGTTCTTC. It is translated as CATSDRSEQFF. The V call is TRBV24-1, the J call TRBJ2-1, with D hard to call. With 3 bases removed from V and 9 bases from J, the gap between germline ends came to 5 bases. Germline V lookup: CDR1 KGHDR, CDR2 SFDVKD. The CDR3 contains 11 residues.

The gene calls are TRBV30 and TRBJ1-1, with D tentatively TRBD1 (5 bases). Per the germline V gene, CDR1 is GTSNPN and CDR2 is SVGIG (reference sequence). CDR3 size: 12 residues. Trimming took off 3 bases at V and 2 bases at J, with 7 bases between the two ends. CDR3 DNA: TGTGCCTGGAGCAGGGAAAACACTGAAGCTTTCTTT. The encoded protein is CAWSRENTEAFF.

The chain combines TRBV9 with TRBJ2-5; D unresolved. Germline CDR1 SGDLS, CDR2 YYNGEE. The CDR3 covers 15 residues. V lost 6 bases and J lost 0, with 15 bases in between. The CDR3 sequence: CASTPDLPYQETQYF. As DNA, the CDR3 is TGTGCCAGCACCCCAGACCTGCCGTACCAAGAGACCCAGTACTTC.

This clonotype appeared a few times. The gene calls are TRBV29-1 and TRBJ1-6, with 8 nucleotides matching TRBD1. Per the germline V gene, CDR1 is SQVTM and CDR2 is ANQGSEA. With V trimmed by 7 bases and J by 8 bases, 7 bases remained unmatched. The CDR3 totals 13 residues. For the CDR3, the DNA is TGCAGCGCTCGCCCGGACAGGGATTCACCCCTCCACTTT. Its protein is CSARPDRDSPLHF.

The rearrangement links TRBV20-1 to TRBJ1-5, with D possibly being TRBD1 (6 bases). V was clipped by 6 bases and J by 0 bases, with 12 bases between them. The CDR3 is 14 amino acids. The germline gives CDR1 DFQATT, CDR2 SNEGSKA (reference sequence). CDR3 in amino acids: CSARTVSSNQPQHF. In DNA form, the CDR3 reads TGCAGTGCCAGGACAGTGAGTAGCAATCAGCCCCAGCATTTT.

The chain couples TRBV20-1 to TRBJ2-5, with 7 bases fitting TRBD1. This CDR3 has 11 amino acids. Germline V gene lookup returns CDR1 DFQATT and CDR2 SNEGSKA (reference sequence). Trimming at V came to 6 bases and at J to 4 bases, leaving 2 bases not matched to a gene. Here the CDR3 reads CSANRGETQYF. In nucleotides, the CDR3 is TGCAGTGCAAACAGGGGAGAGACCCAGTACTTC.

V gene TRBV27 combines with J gene TRBJ2-7; 8 positions agree with TRBD1. J gave up 3 bases and V 6 bases, and 10 bases lay outside the gene matches. The CDR3 loop spans 15 amino acids. The germline V gene encodes CDR1 MNHEY and CDR2 SMNVEV (reference sequence). DNA of the CDR3: TGTGCCAGCAGCACCGGACAGGGAGGCATCTACGAGCAGTACTTC. It codes for CASSTGQGGIYEQYF.

The chain uses TRBV27 and TRBJ2-3, with a tentative D call TRBD1 (6 bases). Looked up from germline, CDR1 is MNHEY and CDR2 is SMNVEV (reference sequence). This CDR3 region has 14 residues. The V end was cut by 6 bases, the J end by 0 bases, with 10 bases between. The CDR3 DNA reads TGTGCCAGCAGGGCAGGGGTCAGCACAGATACGCAGTATTTT. Protein sequence: CASRAGVSTDTQYF.

The rearrangement uses TRBV4-3 and TRBJ2-3; the D gene is possibly TRBD2 (5 bases). The germline V and J ends were trimmed by 0 bases and 3 bases, with 16 bases remaining between them. The V gene's germline CDR1 is LGHNA and CDR2 YSLEER. CDR3 length equals 17 residues. DNA of the CDR3: TGCGCCAGCAGCCAAGATTCGACTAAGGAAAGGACAGATACGCAGTATTTT. Protein product: CASSQDSTKERTDTQYF.

This chain links TRBV29-1 with TRBJ2-5; D is perhaps TRBD2 (5 bases). The CDR3 is made up of 13 amino acids. From germline, CDR1 is SQVTM and CDR2 ANQGSEA. The V end lost 6 bases, the J end lost 4 bases, and 15 bases lay between the germline ends. CDR3 in DNA: TGCAGCGTCGATGCGGACTTGGGAGAGACCCAGTACTTC. Its protein product is CSVDADLGETQYF.

This sequence joins TRBV20-1 and TRBJ2-5; 10 nucleotides line up with TRBD2. From germline, CDR1 is DFQATT and CDR2 SNEGSKA (reference sequence). CDR3 length: 15 amino acids. After removal of 0 bases from V and 1 base from J, the junction contained 2 bases not matched to a gene. In nucleotides, the CDR3 is TGCAGTGCTAGAGATCGGACTAGCGGCCAAGAGACCCAGTACTTC. It encodes CSARDRTSGQETQYF.